The 26 T cell receptor beta chains below all came from one sample that was sequenced in a study of CD8 T cells in ankylosing spondylitis. TCRdb redid the calling of the 5' RACE reads with MiXCR, one entry per CDR3 protein. The repertoire consists of a few hundred thousand distinct CDR3 sequences, with 20% to 25% occurring once and the leading ten covering about a sixth. Their recognized antigens are unknown. Study-wide findings and caveats: Several highly homologous variants made up a TCR beta motif, and this motif appeared characteristic of ankylosing spondylitis blood.

Material for sequencing was blood, either unsorted or a sorted T cell fraction (not recorded which). Receptors originate from a male donor with ankylosing spondylitis.

Only one count was recorded for this clonotype. The chain employs TRBV7-2 and TRBJ2-7; D is possibly TRBD1 or TRBD2 (5 bases each). Germline CDR1 SGHTA, CDR2 FQGNSA. V shed 5 bases and J shed 4 bases, with 15 bases lying between them. This CDR3 has 14 amino acids. DNA for the CDR3: TGTGCCAGCAGCCGACCCGGGACGTCTTACGAGCAGTACTTC. This codes for CASSRPGTSYEQYF.

V gene TRBV7-3 combines with J gene TRBJ1-6; D uncertain. The CDR3 is made up of 14 amino acids. Deletions cut 3 bases from V and 6 bases from J, with 9 bases between. CDR1 and CDR2 from the germline V gene are SGHTA and FQGTGA. The CDR3, as DNA: TGTGCCAGCAGCTTCAGCCCGGCTAATTCACCCCTCCACTTT. As protein: CASSFSPANSPLHF.

This clonotype showed up just a few times. CDR3: CASSPGGYPTYEQYF. DNA of the CDR3: TGTGCCAGCTCCCCTGGGGGGTATCCTACCTACGAGCAGTACTTC. The chain links TRBV18 to TRBJ2-7; TRBD2 might be the D (6 bases). The CDR3 is 15 amino acids. V lost 6 bases and J 2 bases, leaving 17 bases between the germline ends. CDR1 KGHSH and CDR2 LQKENI come from the germline V gene.

This clonotype turned up a few times. The CDR3 spells CASSLYPGTLGNTIYF. Here the CDR3 DNA reads TGTGCCAGCAGCCTTTACCCCGGGACCCTTGGAAACACCATATATTTT. J is TRBJ1-3 and V is TRBV3-1; TRBD1 might be the D (5 bases). The CDR3 is 16 residues long. The V gene lost 4 bases and the J gene lost 3 bases, with 16 bases spanning the gap. Germline CDR1 reads LGHDT; CDR2 reads YNNKEL (reference sequence).

The count of this clonotype is one. The gene calls are TRBV11-1 and TRBJ2-3; 13 nucleotides align to TRBD2. The junction had 17 bases not matched to a gene; V was cut back by 5 bases and J by 3 bases. In germline, CDR1 is SGHAT, CDR2 FQDESV (reference sequence). The length of the CDR3 is 20 residues. The CDR3 nucleotides read TGTGCCAGCAGCCCACCACTTGGTGGACTAGCGGGAGTACAGACAGATACGCAGTATTTT. Translating gives CASSPPLGGLAGVQTDTQYF.

The rearrangement joins TRBV7-9 to TRBJ2-4; D gene ambiguous. The germline V gene encodes CDR1 SEHNR and CDR2 FQNEAQ (reference sequence). The CDR3 has 16 amino acids. Trimming left V 4 bases short and J 0 bases short, with 13 bases between. The CDR3 DNA reads TGTGCCAGCAGCTCGACAATACCCCTAGCCAAAAACATTCAGTACTTC. Translating gives CASSSTIPLAKNIQYF.

This clonotype came up a few times. The rearrangement uses TRBV2 and TRBJ2-5; 7 bases are a match to TRBD1. Looked up from germline, CDR1 is SNHLY and CDR2 is FYNNEI. V lost 5 bases to trimming and J lost 6 bases; unmatched junction nucleotides: 6. CDR3 length: 13 amino acids. The CDR3 bases are TGTGCCAGCAGTATCCACAGGGGCCAGACCCAGTACTTC. It codes for CASSIHRGQTQYF.

This clonotype was counted many times. This chain connects TRBV7-2 to TRBJ2-4; TRBD1 aligns across 10 bases. The V gene's germline CDR1 is SGHTA and CDR2 FQGNSA. J was trimmed by 10 bases and V by 5 bases; bases with no gene match: 5. This CDR3 comprises 13 residues. The CDR3 region has the DNA TGTGCCAGCAGCAGACAGGGGGCGGATATTCAGTACTTC. It codes for CASSRQGADIQYF.

The CDR3 DNA follows: TGTGCCAGCAGTCTCTTCTGGACGAGCTATGGCTACACCTTC. Its protein is CASSLFWTSYGYTF. The chain carries TRBV12-3 or TRBV12-4 and TRBJ1-2; D not certain. The length of the CDR3 is 14 residues. V lost 5 bases and J 4 bases, leaving 14 bases between the germline ends.

This clonotype appeared many times. The rearrangement joins TRBV5-1 to TRBJ1-1, with 9 nucleotides matching TRBD1. V trimming: 0 bases; J trimming: 0 bases; junction bases outside the gene matches: 0. The CDR3 totals 15 residues. In germline, CDR1 is SGHRS, CDR2 YFSETQ. The CDR3 is CASSLDRGLNTEAFF. The CDR3 bases are TGCGCCAGCAGCTTGGACAGGGGGCTGAACACTGAAGCTTTCTTT. The variable domain in full, with the rest retrieved from reference TRBV5-1 and TRBJ1-1, is KAGVTQTPRYLIKTRGQQVTLSCSPISGHRSVSWYQQTPGQGLQFLFEYFSETQRNKGNFPGRFSGRQFSNSRSEMNVSTLELGDSALYLCASSLDRGLNTEAFFGQGTRLTVV.

This clonotype was recorded a few times. The chain has TRBV29-1 and TRBJ1-2; D gene uncertain. Germline lookup yields CDR1 SQVTM and CDR2 ANQGSEA. This CDR3 region has 12 residues. The V end lost 4 bases, the J end lost 4 bases, and 10 bases lay between the germline ends. CDR3 in amino acids: CSVGGGSYGYTF. DNA for the CDR3: TGCAGCGTTGGGGGAGGCAGCTATGGCTACACCTTC.

V usage is TRBV11-2 and J usage is TRBJ2-1; maybe TRBD1 (6 bases). This CDR3 has 15 amino acids. Germline CDR1 SGHAT, CDR2 FQNNGV. V dropped 4 bases and J dropped 3 bases, with 13 bases sitting between them. In DNA, the CDR3 is TGTGCCAGCAGCTGGGCCGGGACACACTACAATGAGCAGTTCTTC. Translating it yields CASSWAGTHYNEQFF.

This chain links TRBV5-1 with TRBJ2-1; 12 bases line up with TRBD2. This CDR3 has 15 amino acids. The V and J ends lost 6 bases and 7 bases, in that order; junction bases with no gene match: 8. Germline lookup yields CDR1 SGHRS and CDR2 YFSETQ. CDR3 sequence reads: CASTLGLAGTNEQFF. The CDR3 coding sequence is TGCGCCAGCACTCTAGGACTAGCGGGAACTAATGAGCAGTTCTTC. The complete variable domain, with remaining parts taken from reference TRBV5-1 and TRBJ2-1, reads KAGVTQTPRYLIKTRGQQVTLSCSPISGHRSVSWYQQTPGQGLQFLFEYFSETQRNKGNFPGRFSGRQFSNSRSEMNVSTLELGDSALYLCASTLGLAGTNEQFFGPGTRLTVL.

This clonotype has a single count. The rearrangement uses TRBV28 and TRBJ2-5, with D unresolved. The CDR3 contains 12 residues. Germline V gives CDR1 MDHEN, CDR2 SYDVKM. V lost 5 bases to trimming and J lost 4 bases, with 8 bases between them. In DNA form, the CDR3 reads TGTGCCAGCAGTCGGACCGTAGAGACCCAGTACTTC. Amino acids: CASSRTVETQYF.

The rearrangement joins TRBV28 to TRBJ1-1; no clear D. Germline V gene sequence: CDR1 MDHEN, CDR2 SYDVKM. V was pared by 6 bases and J by 0 bases, with 14 bases between. The CDR3 is made up of 15 amino acids. DNA of the CDR3: TGTGCCAGCAGGGGATTACATGGGATGAACACTGAAGCTTTCTTT. Its translation: CASRGLHGMNTEAFF. Based on the CDR3 plus reference TRBV28 and TRBJ1-1, the full variable domain is DVKVTQSSRYLVKRTGEKVFLECVQDMDHENMFWYRQDPGLGLRLIYFSYDVKMKEKGDIPEGYSVSREKKERFSLILESASTNQTSMYLCASRGLHGMNTEAFFGQGTRLTVV.

This clonotype was recorded a few times. V and J are TRBV20-1 and TRBJ2-3; D may be TRBD1 or TRBD2 (5 bases each). CDR3 length: 13 residues. Trimming pared 3 bases from V and 4 bases from J, leaving 11 bases between. Germline-derived CDR1 and CDR2 are DFQATT and SNEGSKA (reference sequence). CDR3 sequence: CSARGVRADTQYF. The CDR3 DNA reads as TGCAGTGCTAGGGGGGTTCGGGCAGATACGCAGTATTTT.

This clonotype was observed a handful of times. The chain uses TRBV2 and TRBJ1-1; 7 bases are shared with TRBD1. The CDR3 contains 12 residues. J gave up 5 bases and V 11 bases, and 8 bases lay outside the gene matches. Germline CDR1 and CDR2: SNHLY and FYNNEI. This CDR3 is CAGEQGWTEAFF. The CDR3 DNA follows: TGTGCCGGGGAACAGGGGTGGACTGAAGCTTTCTTT. The entire variable domain, with the rest obtained from reference TRBV2 and TRBJ1-1, is as follows: EPEVTQTPSHQVTQMGQEVILRCVPISNHLYFYWYRQILGQKVEFLVSFYNNEISEKSEIFDDQFSVERPDGSNFTLKIRSTKLEDSAMYFCAGEQGWTEAFFGQGTRLTVV.

The chain uses TRBV12-3 or TRBV12-4 and TRBJ1-2; 9 bases line up with TRBD1. The trim removed 6 bases at V and 5 bases at J, leaving 4 bases unmatched. CDR3 length equals 13 residues. Written as DNA, the CDR3 is TGTGCCAGCAGCGGGGACAGGGAATATGGCTACACCTTC. Its protein is CASSGDREYGYTF.

This clonotype was seen many times. V gene TRBV29-1 combines with J gene TRBJ2-7; TRBD2 aligns across 8 bases. The CDR3 is 12 residues long. Per germline, CDR1 SQVTM and CDR2 ANQGSEA. Germline trimming cut 4 bases from V and 6 bases from J; bases unmatched to any gene: 5. The CDR3 region has the DNA TGCAGCGTTGGGGGCAGCGGGAGCGAGCAGTACTTC. Protein product: CSVGGSGSEQYF.

The chain recombines TRBV5-1 with TRBJ1-6; D is ambiguous. The CDR3 extends over 16 amino acids. In germline, CDR1 is SGHRS, CDR2 YFSETQ. The V gene lost 4 bases and the J gene lost 3 bases, with 14 bases spanning the gap. The DNA for the CDR3 is TGCGCCAGCAGCAGAGTTTTTGCCAGCTATAATTCACCCCTCCACTTT. Protein product: CASSRVFASYNSPLHF.

The chain links TRBV28 to TRBJ2-5; D is possibly TRBD1 (6 bases). In germline, CDR1 is MDHEN, CDR2 SYDVKM. The V and J ends lost 2 bases and 1 base respectively, with 11 bases between them. The CDR3 consists of 15 residues. CDR3 loop: CASSLGGRIQETQYF. In DNA, the CDR3 is TGTGCCAGCAGTTTAGGGGGCCGGATCCAAGAGACCCAGTACTTC.

This clonotype has only a few counts. This chain links TRBV29-1 with TRBJ1-2; 9 bases align to TRBD1. With 6 bases clipped from V and 8 bases from J, the junction kept 10 bases outside the gene matches. Germline CDR1 is SQVTM and CDR2 is ANQGSEA. The CDR3 covers 13 residues. The CDR3 sequence: CSVRGDRVTGYTF. CDR3 nucleotide sequence: TGCAGCGTCCGGGGGGACAGGGTTACGGGCTACACCTTC.

In regard to this clonotype: One end of the junction is discordant with germline, which a read error may explain. J is TRBJ2-7 and V is TRBV7-7, with TRBD2 identical over 7 bases. Germline CDR1 and CDR2: SSHAT and FNYEAQ (reference sequence). The CDR3 totals 14 residues. CDR3 residues: CASSPGRESDEQYF. CDR3 in DNA: TGTGCTAGCAGCCCTGGGCGGGAGAGCGACGAGCAGTACTTC.

Ten or more counts support this clonotype. The gene calls are TRBV24-1 and TRBJ1-5; possible D gene TRBD1, 6 bases. The CDR3 totals 17 residues. V lost 8 bases and J lost 0, with 19 bases in between. Germline V gene lookup returns CDR1 KGHDR and CDR2 SFDVKD. CDR3 amino acids: CATTRGDQDSSNQPQHF. CDR3 DNA: TGTGCCACCACTAGGGGCGATCAGGACAGTAGCAATCAGCCCCAGCATTTT.

CDR3 nucleotide sequence: TGCAGTGCCAGGGGGAGGAGGAACACTGAAGCTTTCTTT. Its protein product is CSARGRRNTEAFF. The V gene is TRBV20-1, the J gene TRBJ1-1, with 7 bases matching TRBD1. CDR1 is DFQATT and CDR2 is SNEGSKA in the germline V gene (reference sequence). The CDR3 extends over 13 amino acids. V lost 6 bases and J lost 1; bases outside the gene matches: 5.

This clonotype was seen repeatedly, ten times or more. This rearrangement joins TRBV7-8 to TRBJ2-5; D uncertain. Germline V gives CDR1 SGHVS, CDR2 FQNEAQ. V was shortened by 3 bases and J by 3 bases, with 5 bases between the two germline ends. This CDR3 is 12 amino acids long. CDR3 coding DNA: TGTGCCAGCAGCTTTGGGGAAGAGACCCAGTACTTC. This sequence encodes CASSFGEETQYF.